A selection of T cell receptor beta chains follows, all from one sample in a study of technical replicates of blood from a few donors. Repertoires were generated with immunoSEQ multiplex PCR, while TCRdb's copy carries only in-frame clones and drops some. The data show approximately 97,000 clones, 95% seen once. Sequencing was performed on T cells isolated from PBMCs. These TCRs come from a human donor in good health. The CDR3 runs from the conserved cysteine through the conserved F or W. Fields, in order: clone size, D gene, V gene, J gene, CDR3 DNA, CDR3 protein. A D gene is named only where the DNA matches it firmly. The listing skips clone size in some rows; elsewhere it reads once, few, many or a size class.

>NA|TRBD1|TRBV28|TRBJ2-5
TGTGCCAGCCGGACAGGGAAAAAGACCCAGTACTTC
CASRTGKKTQYF
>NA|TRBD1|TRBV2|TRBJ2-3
TGTGCCAGCAGTGAACCTAGGGGACAGGGTGAGGATACGCAGTATTTT
CASSEPRGQGEDTQYF
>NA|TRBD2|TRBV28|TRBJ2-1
TGTGCCAGCAGTACTACCGGACTAGCGGGGGGCGATGAGCAGTTCTTC
CASSTTGLAGGDEQFF
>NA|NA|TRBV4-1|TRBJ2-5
TGCGCCAGCAGCCATACCGTGGGGGGTCAAGAGACCCAGTACTTC
CASSHTVGGQETQYF
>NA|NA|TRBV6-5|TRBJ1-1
TGTGCCAGCAGTTACTCGATGGGTGAGGAGGTTAATGAAGCTTTCTTT
CASSYSMGEEVNEAFF
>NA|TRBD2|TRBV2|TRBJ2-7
TGTGCCAGCGAGCGGGAGGGATACGAGCAGTACTTC
CASEREGYEQYF
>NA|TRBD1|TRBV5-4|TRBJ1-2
TGTGCCAGCAGACTGACAGGGGGAAGGTATGGCTACACCTTC
CASRLTGGRYGYTF
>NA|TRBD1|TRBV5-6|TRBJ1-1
TGTGCCAGCAGCTTCGAGAATCAGGGGGCGCGGACTGAAGCTTTCTTT
CASSFENQGARTEAFF
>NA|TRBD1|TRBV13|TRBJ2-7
TGTGCCAGCAGCTCTGACAGGGGCTACGAGCAGTACTTC
CASSSDRGYEQYF
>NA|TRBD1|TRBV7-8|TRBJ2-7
TGTGCCAGCAGCTCGGACAGGGTAACGTACGAGCAGTACTTC
CASSSDRVTYEQYF
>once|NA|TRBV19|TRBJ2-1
TGTGCCAGTCATGGATGGCTAGCTGAAAAATCCTACAATGAGCAGTTCTTC
CASHGWLAEKSYNEQFF
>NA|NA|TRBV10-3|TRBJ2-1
TGTGCCATCAGTGGAGGTTCTAGCTCCTACAATGAGCAGTTCTTC
CAISGGSSSYNEQFF
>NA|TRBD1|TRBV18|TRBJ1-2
TGTGCCAGCTCACCATCGGGACAGGAAAAATACTATGGCTACACCTTC
CASSPSGQEKYYGYTF
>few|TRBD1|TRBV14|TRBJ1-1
TGTGCCAGCAGCCAAGTTTGGGGACAGTCAAATACTGAAGCTTTCTTT
CASSQVWGQSNTEAFF
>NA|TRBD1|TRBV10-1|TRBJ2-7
TGCGCCAGCAGTGGAACCCGGGACAGGGCCTCCTACGAGCAGTACTTC
CASSGTRDRASYEQYF
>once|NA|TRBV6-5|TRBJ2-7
TGTGCCAGCAGTTACGACGGGATCCCCTACGAGCAGTACTTC
CASSYDGIPYEQYF
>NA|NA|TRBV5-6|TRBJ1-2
TGTGCCAGCAGCTTGGTGGACAGCAGCAGGGGTGGCTACACCTTC
CASSLVDSSRGGYTF
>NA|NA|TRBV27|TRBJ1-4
TGTGCCAGCAGTTTGGCAGGATCTAATGAAAAACTGTTTTTT
CASSLAGSNEKLFF
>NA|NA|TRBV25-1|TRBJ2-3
TGTGCCAGCAGTATGGCAGTAACGCAGTATTTT
CASSMAVTQYF
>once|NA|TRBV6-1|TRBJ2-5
TGTGCCAGCAGTCTAGAATCGGCCCAGTACTTC
CASSLESAQYF
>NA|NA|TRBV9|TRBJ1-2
TGTGCCAGCAGCCCCCGGGAGGGGCGTGCTAACTATGGCTACACCTTC
CASSPREGRANYGYTF
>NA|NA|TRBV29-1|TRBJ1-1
TGCAGCGTTCGGGTTTATGAAGCTTTCTTT
CSVRVYEAFF
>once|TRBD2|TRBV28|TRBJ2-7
TGTGCCAGCAGTTTTGGCTTGGGGACTAGCGGCAGGGACGAGCAGTACTTC
CASSFGLGTSGRDEQYF
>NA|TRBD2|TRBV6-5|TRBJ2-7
TGTGCCAGCAGTACCGGGACTAGCTACGAGCAGTACTTC
CASSTGTSYEQYF